This TCR beta chain was sequenced during a study of shared clonotypes between healthy human individuals. In the study overall: The people who gave samples were a couple of women and three men aged 18 to 49. Three plates were used per donor for CD4 naive, three for CD4 memory, two for CD8 naive and one for CD8 memory.

The data were produced by immunoSEQ multiplex PCR, yet TCRdb's version contains in-frame clones alone and is incomplete. The table records roughly 2.6 million clones, around nine tenths of them present only once. Both subsets, CD45RA+ naive and CD45RA-negative memory, were split from the CD4+ cells. Overall study results and limits: Tissue TCR repertoires likely differ from these blood-only repertoires.

With respect to this clone: Antigen: not known.

This CDR3 is built from 14 residues. The germline V gene has CDR1 LGHNA and CDR2 YNFKEQ. The germline V and J ends were trimmed by 1 base and 2 bases, with 9 bases remaining between them. The gene calls are TRBV4-2 and TRBJ2-7; D is possibly TRBD1 (5 bases). Sequenced sample: naive CD4+ T cells sorted from blood. Noted subset: CD45RA+ positively selected. This receptor was obtained from a young man in good health. The CDR3 protein is CASSQVGQAYEQYF. In DNA, the CDR3 is TGTGCCAGCAGCCAAGTGGGGCAAGCCTACGAGCAGTACTTC.